These 19 T cell receptor beta chains share one sample of origin, sequenced in a study of neurological immune-mediated disorders. Using its own MiXCR run on the 5' RACE reads, TCRdb lists one record per CDR3 protein. Of some 60,000 distinct CDR3 sequences listed, about 10% are singletons. Stated time point: longitudinal time-point 1 (baseline). Sequencing was done on a sample of PBMCs. Receptors originate from a male donor with HTLV-1-associated myelopathy (HAM/TSP).

This clonotype was counted at least ten times. The genes are TRBV12-3 or TRBV12-4 and TRBJ2-7; D might be TRBD2 (5 bases). The V and J ends lost 4 bases and 7 bases respectively, with 17 bases between them. The CDR3 contains 14 residues. In nucleotides, the CDR3 is TGTGCCAGCAGTTCAACCGGGGTGAGTGATGAGCAGTACTTC. Residues: CASSSTGVSDEQYF.

This clonotype was counted at least ten times. The J gene is TRBJ2-7, the V gene TRBV29-1; 12 bases fit TRBD2. Unmatched junction bases numbered 4, after V lost 7 bases and J lost 3 bases. The germline CDR1 and CDR2 sequences are SQVTM and ANQGSEA. This CDR3 comprises 13 residues. In DNA form, the CDR3 reads TGCAGCGGGCGGACTAGCGGGAACTACGAGCAGTACTTC. Encoded protein: CSGRTSGNYEQYF.

In its sample, this clonotype was seen many times. V usage is TRBV11-3 and J usage is TRBJ1-1, with D possibly being TRBD1 (6 bases). Germline values: CDR1 SGHNT, CDR2 YENEEA. The CDR3 runs to 14 residues. V shed 5 bases and J shed 0 bases, with 10 bases lying between them. The CDR3 nucleotides read TGTGCCAGCAGCGTAGGACAGATGAACACTGAAGCTTTCTTT. Protein: CASSVGQMNTEAFF.

This chain links TRBV2 with TRBJ1-6; possible D gene TRBD1, 6 bases. The V gene lost 4 bases and the J gene lost 8 bases, with 12 bases spanning the gap. The CDR3 extends over 14 amino acids. Germline values: CDR1 SNHLY, CDR2 FYNNEI. The CDR3 spells CASSVEQGDSPLHF. Written as DNA, the CDR3 is TGTGCCAGCAGTGTGGAACAGGGTGATTCACCCCTCCACTTT.

The sample holds many counts of this clonotype. The V call is TRBV4-2, the J call TRBJ1-1; no clear D. Trimming pared 2 bases from V and 2 bases from J, leaving 12 bases between. CDR1 and CDR2 from the germline V gene are LGHNA and YNFKEQ. The CDR3 has 15 amino acids. The CDR3 sequence is CASSQSWTGNTEAFF. Written as DNA, the CDR3 is TGTGCCAGCAGCCAATCGTGGACTGGTAACACTGAAGCTTTCTTT.

This clonotype has only a few counts. The genes are TRBV18 and TRBJ1-1; D may be TRBD1 (6 bases). The CDR3 spans 14 residues. V shed 2 bases and J shed 2 bases, with 9 bases lying between them. Germline CDR1 KGHSH, CDR2 LQKENI. The chain's CDR3 is CASSPATGNTEAFF. CDR3 bases: TGTGCCAGCTCACCAGCGACAGGCAACACTGAAGCTTTCTTT.

This clonotype appeared many times. The gene calls are TRBV12-3 or TRBV12-4 and TRBJ1-2; D possibly corresponds to TRBD1 (5 bases). Trimming removed 6 bases at V and 0 bases at J, with 14 bases between. This CDR3 has 15 residues. This chain's CDR3 is CASRSTGEPNYGYTF. The CDR3 region has the DNA TGTGCCAGCAGGAGTACAGGAGAACCTAACTATGGCTACACCTTC.

This clonotype was detected ten times or more. The CDR3 reads CAITSTSGSTEAFF. Here the CDR3 DNA reads TGTGCCATCACCAGTACCTCCGGGAGCACTGAAGCTTTCTTT. The rearrangement joins TRBV10-3 to TRBJ1-1; D is ambiguous. The germline V gene has CDR1 ENHRY and CDR2 SYGVKD. V was clipped by 7 bases and J by 4 bases, with 16 bases between them. The CDR3 contains 14 residues.

This clonotype appeared many times. The genes are TRBV9 and TRBJ2-7, with 8 bases fitting TRBD1. Germline V gene data show CDR1 as SGDLS and CDR2 as YYNGEE. The trim removed 4 bases at V and 4 bases at J, leaving 10 bases unmatched. This CDR3 has 15 residues. In nucleotides, the CDR3 is TGTGCCAGCAGCCCTGAGGACAGGGCTCCGTACGAGCAGTACTTC. Translation gives CASSPEDRAPYEQYF.

This clonotype was recorded many times. The genes are TRBV18 and TRBJ2-7; 8 bases are a match to TRBD2. In germline, CDR1 is KGHSH, CDR2 LQKENI. The CDR3 runs to 16 residues. Losses at the gene ends were 3 bases for V and 6 bases for J; bases not matched to a gene: 13. The CDR3 protein is CASSPRTVPAGGEQYF. DNA for the CDR3: TGTGCCAGCTCACCTAGGACAGTCCCTGCGGGAGGCGAGCAGTACTTC.

This clonotype was observed many times. J is TRBJ1-5 and V is TRBV20-1, with TRBD1 matching 7 bases. V was clipped by 6 bases and J by 7 bases; unmatched bases: 9. This CDR3 is built from 13 residues. Germline V lookup: CDR1 DFQATT, CDR2 SNEGSKA (reference sequence). CDR3: CSAYRGREQPQHF. The CDR3 DNA sequence: TGCAGTGCCTACAGGGGAAGGGAACAGCCCCAGCATTTT.

Here the CDR3 reads CASSMLPGQATQETQYF. For the CDR3, the DNA is TGTGCCAGTAGTATGCTACCGGGACAGGCCACCCAAGAGACCCAGTACTTC. The rearrangement links TRBV19 to TRBJ2-5; 8 nucleotides match TRBD1. The J segment lost 1 base and the V segment lost 3 bases, leaving 10 bases of the junction unmatched. There are 17 residues in the CDR3. In germline, CDR1 is LNHDA, CDR2 SQIVND (reference sequence).

This clonotype has more than one count but fewer than ten. The genes are TRBV12-2 and TRBJ1-1; the table assigns TRBD1, which was not confirmed against the DNA. TRBV12-2 constitutes a pseudogene. This CDR3 is built from 14 residues. In nucleotides, the CDR3 is TGTGCAAGTCGCGGGGGTGGAGTGAACACTGAAGCTTTCTTT. It codes for CASRGGGVNTEAFF.

This clonotype came up many times. V and J are TRBV7-6 and TRBJ2-7; 7 nucleotides align to TRBD2. The CDR3 runs to 15 residues. Germline trimming cut 5 bases from V and 3 bases from J; bases unmatched to any gene: 10. Per the germline V gene, CDR1 is SGHVS and CDR2 is FNYEAQ. Here the CDR3 reads CASSPDGRGSYEQYF. The CDR3 nucleotides are TGTGCCAGCAGCCCCGATGGGCGGGGGAGCTACGAGCAGTACTTC.

V is TRBV7-2 and J is TRBJ2-3, with TRBD1 identical over 8 bases. Looked up from germline, CDR1 is SGHTA and CDR2 is FQGNSA. J was trimmed by 1 base and V by 4 bases; bases with no gene match: 10. The CDR3 has 17 amino acids. The CDR3 spells CASSSTGQGWGTDTQYF. The CDR3 DNA reads as TGTGCCAGCAGCTCAACCGGACAGGGATGGGGCACAGATACGCAGTATTTT.

At least ten counts were recorded for this clonotype. The chain joins TRBV6-6 to TRBJ1-5; D remains unclear. Germline values: CDR1 MNHNY, CDR2 SVGAGI (reference sequence). The germline V and J ends were trimmed by 0 bases and 6 bases, with 12 bases remaining between them. This CDR3 has 15 amino acids. The CDR3 spells CASSYSLRGSQPQHF. In nucleotides, the CDR3 is TGTGCCAGCAGTTACTCGTTACGCGGGTCTCAGCCCCAGCATTTT.

Many counts were recorded for this clonotype. This chain joins TRBV9 and TRBJ2-1; the D is unclear. V lost 3 bases and J lost 8, with 12 bases in between. The CDR3 spans 13 residues. Germline V gene lookup returns CDR1 SGDLS and CDR2 YYNGEE. The DNA for the CDR3 is TGTGCCAGCAGCGCTACCTTTTGGGATGAGCAGTTCTTC. This translates into CASSATFWDEQFF.

This clonotype was observed many times. Here the CDR3 reads CASSLSNTAYEQYF. The CDR3 DNA is TGCGCCAGCAGCTTATCCAATACCGCCTACGAGCAGTACTTC. This chain joins TRBV5-1 and TRBJ2-7, with D unresolved. Trimming removed 2 bases from V and 2 bases from J, with 11 bases in between. Germline assignment: CDR1 SGHRS and CDR2 YFSETQ. The CDR3 extends over 14 amino acids.

This clonotype was seen repeatedly, ten times or more. The rearrangement links TRBV6-2 or TRBV6-3 to TRBJ2-1, with 10 bases lining up with TRBD2. Losses at the gene ends were 3 bases for V and 5 bases for J; bases not matched to a gene: 10. The length of the CDR3 is 17 residues. CDR1 is MNHEY, CDR2 SVGEGT, per germline. CDR3 residues: CASSYSYSGGNHNEQFF. The CDR3, as DNA: TGTGCCAGCAGTTATTCCTATAGCGGGGGGAATCACAATGAGCAGTTCTTC.